This T cell receptor beta chain is drawn from a study of shared clonotypes between healthy human individuals. On the study more broadly: Three plates each covered CD4 naive and memory; CD8 naive two, CD8 memory one. Whole-study results and caveats: Tissues were not sampled, only blood, and their repertoires likely differ.

On this clone itself: No antigen is known for it.

Trimming took 3 bases from V and 10 from J; bases not matched to a gene: 4. The CDR3 extends over 12 amino acids. Looked up from germline, CDR1 is MGHDK and CDR2 is SYGVNS. Repertoires were generated with immunoSEQ multiplex PCR, while TCRdb's copy carries only in-frame clones and drops some. Altogether millions of clones are present, 85% to 95% being singletons, with the ten largest covering roughly 0.36%. CD4+ cells underwent separation, giving CD45RA+ naive and CD45RA-negative memory subsets. The TCR originated in a man aged 18 to 29 in good health. Some clones in this sample may be carry-over from other donors' samples. The rearrangement uses TRBV25-1 and TRBJ1-1; TRBD1 aligns across 8 bases. Sequencing input: naive CD4+ T cells from PBMCs. The subset was: CD45RA+ positively selected. CDR3 DNA: TGTGCCAGCAGTGACTACAGGGGGAGAGCTTTCTTT. It encodes CASSDYRGRAFF.